This T cell receptor beta chain stems from a study of cytomegalovirus exposure and HLA in healthy donors. The PCR made use of 60 Vbeta and 13 Jbeta primers. Libraries were prepared by immunoSEQ multiplex PCR; TCRdb keeps only in-frame clonotypes and omits some of them. The sample lists some 190,000 clones, roughly 80% occurring once. Trimming took 3 bases from V and 2 from J; bases not matched to a gene: 10. Germline CDR1 is MDHEN and CDR2 is SYDVKM. This CDR3 region has 18 residues. Overall study results and limits: For most subjects, TCR beta sequences were reported to predict HLA-A and HLA-B alleles with accuracy. Trimming of TCR beta V- and J-genes showed a link, identified in a later analysis, to a missense DCLRE1C variant. In a later analysis, the majority of CMV-associated beta chains seemingly showed HLA restriction.

A word on this clone: The antigen remains undetermined.

The rearrangement links TRBV28 to TRBJ2-3, with 11 bases aligning to TRBD2. The clonotype originates from a woman under 30 in good health and CMV-seronegative. The specimen sequenced was PBMCs. CDR3 in DNA: TGTGCCAGCAGTTTTTGGGTTGGGACTAGCGGAACCACAGATACGCAGTATTTT. Encoded protein: CASSFWVGTSGTTDTQYF.